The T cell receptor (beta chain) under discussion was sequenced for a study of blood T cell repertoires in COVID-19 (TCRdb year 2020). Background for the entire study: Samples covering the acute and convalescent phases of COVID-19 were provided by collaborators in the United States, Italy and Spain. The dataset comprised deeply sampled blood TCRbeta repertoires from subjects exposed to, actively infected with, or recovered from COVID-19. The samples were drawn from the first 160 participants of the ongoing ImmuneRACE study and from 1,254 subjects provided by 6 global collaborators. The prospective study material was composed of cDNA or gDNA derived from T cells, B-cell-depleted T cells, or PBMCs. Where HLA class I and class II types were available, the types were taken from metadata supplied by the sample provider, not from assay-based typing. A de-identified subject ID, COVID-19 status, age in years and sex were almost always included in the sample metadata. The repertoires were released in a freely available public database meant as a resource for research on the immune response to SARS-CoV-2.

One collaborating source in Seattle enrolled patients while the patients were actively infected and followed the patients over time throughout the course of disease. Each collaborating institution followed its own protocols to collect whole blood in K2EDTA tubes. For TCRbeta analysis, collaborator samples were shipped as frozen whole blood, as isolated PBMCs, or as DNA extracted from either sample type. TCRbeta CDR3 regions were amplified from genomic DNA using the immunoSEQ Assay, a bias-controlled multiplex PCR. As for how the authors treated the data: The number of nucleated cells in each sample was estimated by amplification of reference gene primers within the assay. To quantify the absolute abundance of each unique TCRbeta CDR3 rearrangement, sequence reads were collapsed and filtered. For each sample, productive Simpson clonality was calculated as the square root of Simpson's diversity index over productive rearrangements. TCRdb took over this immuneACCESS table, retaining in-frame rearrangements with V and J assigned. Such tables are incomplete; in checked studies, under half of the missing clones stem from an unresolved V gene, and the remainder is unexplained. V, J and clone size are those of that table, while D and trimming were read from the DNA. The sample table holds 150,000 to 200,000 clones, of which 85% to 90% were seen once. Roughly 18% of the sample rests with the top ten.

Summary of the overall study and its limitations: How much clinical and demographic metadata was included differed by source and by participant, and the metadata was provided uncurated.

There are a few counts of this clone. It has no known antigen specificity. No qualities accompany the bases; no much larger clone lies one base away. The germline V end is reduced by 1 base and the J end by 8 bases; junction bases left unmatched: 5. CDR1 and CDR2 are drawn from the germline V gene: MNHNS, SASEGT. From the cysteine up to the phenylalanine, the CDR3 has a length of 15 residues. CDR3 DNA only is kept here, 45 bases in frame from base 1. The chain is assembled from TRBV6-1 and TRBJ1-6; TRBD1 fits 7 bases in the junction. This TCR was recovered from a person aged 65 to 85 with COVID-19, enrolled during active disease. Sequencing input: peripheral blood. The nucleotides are TGTGCCAGCAGTGAAGTTTGGACAGGTGATTCACCCCTCCACTTT. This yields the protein CASSEVWTGDSPLHF.